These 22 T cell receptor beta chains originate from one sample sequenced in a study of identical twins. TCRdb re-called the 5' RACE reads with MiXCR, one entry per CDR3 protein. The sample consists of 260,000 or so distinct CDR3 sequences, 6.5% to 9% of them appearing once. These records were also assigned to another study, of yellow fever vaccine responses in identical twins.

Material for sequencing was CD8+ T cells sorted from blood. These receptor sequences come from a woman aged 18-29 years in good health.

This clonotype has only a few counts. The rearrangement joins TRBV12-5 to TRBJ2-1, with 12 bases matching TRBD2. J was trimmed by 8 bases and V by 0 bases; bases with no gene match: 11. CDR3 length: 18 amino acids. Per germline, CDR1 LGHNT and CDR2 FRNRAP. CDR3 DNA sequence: TGTGCTAGTGGTTTGGTAGGGGTCGGGCTAGCGGGAGGGCATGAGCAGTTCTTC. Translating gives CASGLVGVGLAGGHEQFF.

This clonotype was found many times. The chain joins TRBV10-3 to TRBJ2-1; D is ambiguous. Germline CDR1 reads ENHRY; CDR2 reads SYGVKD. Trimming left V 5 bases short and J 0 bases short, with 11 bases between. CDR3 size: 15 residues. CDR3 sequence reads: CAISKRERSYNEQFF. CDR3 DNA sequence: TGTGCCATCAGTAAGCGTGAACGCTCCTACAATGAGCAGTTCTTC.

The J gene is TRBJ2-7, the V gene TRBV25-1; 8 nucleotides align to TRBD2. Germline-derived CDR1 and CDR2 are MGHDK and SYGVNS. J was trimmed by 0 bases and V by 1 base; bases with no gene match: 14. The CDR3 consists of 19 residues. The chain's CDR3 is CASSEFQRREDGTSYEQYF. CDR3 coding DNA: TGTGCCAGCAGTGAATTTCAGAGGCGGGAGGACGGGACCTCCTACGAGCAGTACTTC.

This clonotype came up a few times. The CDR3 bases are TGTGCCAGCAGTCCGTCGGGGGCCAGCTCCTACGAGCAGTACGTC. This sequence encodes CASSPSGASSYEQYV. The chain has TRBV12-3 or TRBV12-4 and TRBJ2-7, with D perhaps matching TRBD1 or TRBD2 (6 bases each). CDR3 length: 15 residues. Trimming left V 5 bases short and J 0 bases short, with 14 bases between.

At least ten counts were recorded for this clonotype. As DNA, the CDR3 is TGCGCCAGCAGCGGAAGTCAGGTAGTCGGGGAGCTGTTTTTT. The encoded protein is CASSGSQVVGELFF. The J gene is TRBJ2-2, the V gene TRBV5-1; D ambiguous. Germline V gene sequence: CDR1 SGHRS, CDR2 YFSETQ. This CDR3 region has 14 residues. Trimming took off 4 bases at V and 7 bases at J, with 14 bases between the two ends. The full variable domain, rest sourced from reference TRBV5-1 and TRBJ2-2, is KAGVTQTPRYLIKTRGQQVTLSCSPISGHRSVSWYQQTPGQGLQFLFEYFSETQRNKGNFPGRFSGRQFSNSRSEMNVSTLELGDSALYLCASSGSQVVGELFFGEGSRLTVL.

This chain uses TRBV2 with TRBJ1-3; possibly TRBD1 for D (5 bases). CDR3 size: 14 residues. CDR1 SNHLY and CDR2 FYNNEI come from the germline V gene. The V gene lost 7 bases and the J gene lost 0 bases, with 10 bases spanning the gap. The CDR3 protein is CASIQGSSGNTIYF. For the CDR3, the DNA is TGTGCCAGCATCCAGGGAAGCTCTGGAAACACCATATATTTT.

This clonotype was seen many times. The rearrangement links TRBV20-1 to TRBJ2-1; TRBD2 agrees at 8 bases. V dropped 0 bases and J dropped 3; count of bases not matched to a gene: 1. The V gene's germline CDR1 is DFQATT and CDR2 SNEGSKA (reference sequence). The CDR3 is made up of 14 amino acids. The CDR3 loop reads CSARDGGGYNEQFF. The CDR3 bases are TGCAGTGCTAGAGACGGGGGGGGCTACAATGAGCAGTTCTTC.

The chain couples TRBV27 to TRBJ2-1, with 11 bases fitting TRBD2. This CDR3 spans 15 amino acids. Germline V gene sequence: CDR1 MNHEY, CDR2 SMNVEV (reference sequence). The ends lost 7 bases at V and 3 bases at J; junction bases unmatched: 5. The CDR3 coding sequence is TGTGCCAGCACCGCGACTAGCGGGATCTACAATGAGCAGTTCTTC. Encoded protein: CASTATSGIYNEQFF.

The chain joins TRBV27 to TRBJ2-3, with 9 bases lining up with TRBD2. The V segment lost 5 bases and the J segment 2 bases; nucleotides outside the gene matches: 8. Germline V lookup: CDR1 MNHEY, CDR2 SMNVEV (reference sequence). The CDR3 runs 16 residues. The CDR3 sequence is CASSLGASGTTDTQYF. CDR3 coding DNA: TGTGCCAGCAGTCTGGGGGCTAGCGGGACCACAGATACGCAGTATTTT.

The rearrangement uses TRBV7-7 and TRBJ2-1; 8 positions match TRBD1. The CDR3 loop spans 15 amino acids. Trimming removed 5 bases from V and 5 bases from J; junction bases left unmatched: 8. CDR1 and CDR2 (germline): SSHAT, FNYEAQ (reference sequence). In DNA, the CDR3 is TGTGCCAGCAGCCAGGGGGCCGTAGTCGACAATGAGCAGTTCTTC. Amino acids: CASSQGAVVDNEQFF.

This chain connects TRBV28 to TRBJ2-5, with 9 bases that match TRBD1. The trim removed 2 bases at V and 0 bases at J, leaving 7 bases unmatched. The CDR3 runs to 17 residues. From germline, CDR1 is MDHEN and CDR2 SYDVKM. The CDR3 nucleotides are TGTGCCAGCAGTTTAACCCACACAGGGGGCGACCAAGAGACCCAGTACTTC. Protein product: CASSLTHTGGDQETQYF.

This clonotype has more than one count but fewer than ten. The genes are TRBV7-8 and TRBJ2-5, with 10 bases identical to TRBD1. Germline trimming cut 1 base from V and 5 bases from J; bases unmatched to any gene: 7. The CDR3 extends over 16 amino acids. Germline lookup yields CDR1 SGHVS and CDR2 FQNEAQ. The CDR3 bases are TGTGCCAGCAGCTTAGGGGGACAGGGGAGATTGGAGACCCAGTACTTC. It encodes CASSLGGQGRLETQYF.

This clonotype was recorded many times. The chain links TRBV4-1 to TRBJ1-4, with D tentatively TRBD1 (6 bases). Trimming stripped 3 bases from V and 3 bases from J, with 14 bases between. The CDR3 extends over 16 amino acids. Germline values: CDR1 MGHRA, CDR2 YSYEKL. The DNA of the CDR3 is TGCGCCAGCAGCCAGGGGAGGACAGTACCTAATGAAAAACTGTTTTTT. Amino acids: CASSQGRTVPNEKLFF.

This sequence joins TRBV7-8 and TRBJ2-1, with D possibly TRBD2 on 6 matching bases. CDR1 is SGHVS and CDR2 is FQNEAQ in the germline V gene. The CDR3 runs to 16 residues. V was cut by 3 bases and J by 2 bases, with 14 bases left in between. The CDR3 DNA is TGTGCCAGCAGCTTTCTAACGGGACTGACCTACAATGAGCAGTTCTTC. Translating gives CASSFLTGLTYNEQFF.

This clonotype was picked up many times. CDR3 in amino acids: CASSQDPQGYLYDEQFF. The CDR3 DNA sequence: TGTGCCAGCAGCCAAGACCCACAGGGATATCTTTACGATGAGCAGTTCTTC. This chain connects TRBV3-1 to TRBJ2-1; tentative D call: TRBD1 (6 bases). This CDR3 is 17 amino acids long. V was shortened by 0 bases and J by 8 bases, with 20 bases between the two germline ends. Germline V gene data show CDR1 as LGHDT and CDR2 as YNNKEL (reference sequence).

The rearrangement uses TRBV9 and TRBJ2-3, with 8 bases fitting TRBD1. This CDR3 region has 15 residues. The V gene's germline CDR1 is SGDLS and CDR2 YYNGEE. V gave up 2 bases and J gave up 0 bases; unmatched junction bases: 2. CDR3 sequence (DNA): TGTGCCAGCAGCGTGGGACAGGCAAGCACAGATACGCAGTATTTT. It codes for CASSVGQASTDTQYF.

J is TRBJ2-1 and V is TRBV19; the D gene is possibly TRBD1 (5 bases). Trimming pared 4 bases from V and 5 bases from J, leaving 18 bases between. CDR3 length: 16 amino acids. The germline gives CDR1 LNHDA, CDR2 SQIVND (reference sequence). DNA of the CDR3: TGTGCCAGTAGTACTCAGATGAACAGGTGGGACAATGAGCAGTTCTTC. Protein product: CASSTQMNRWDNEQFF. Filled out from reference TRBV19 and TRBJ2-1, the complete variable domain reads DGGITQSPKYLFRKEGQNVTLSCEQNLNHDAMYWYRQDPGQGLRLIYYSQIVNDFQKGDIAEGYSVSREKKESFPLTVTSAQKNPTAFYLCASSTQMNRWDNEQFFGPGTRLTVL.

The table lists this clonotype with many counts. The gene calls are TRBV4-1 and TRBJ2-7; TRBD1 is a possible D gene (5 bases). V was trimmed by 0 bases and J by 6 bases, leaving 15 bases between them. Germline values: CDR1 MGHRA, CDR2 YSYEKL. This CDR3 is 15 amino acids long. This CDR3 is CASSQDLGVKREQYF. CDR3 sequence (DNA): TGCGCCAGCAGCCAAGATTTAGGGGTCAAGCGCGAGCAGTACTTC.

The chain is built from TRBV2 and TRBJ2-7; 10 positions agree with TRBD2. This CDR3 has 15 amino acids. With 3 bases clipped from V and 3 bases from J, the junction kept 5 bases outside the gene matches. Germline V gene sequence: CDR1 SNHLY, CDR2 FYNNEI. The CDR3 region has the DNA TGTGCCAGCAGTGAGCTAGCGGGAGCGAACTACGAGCAGTACTTC. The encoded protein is CASSELAGANYEQYF.

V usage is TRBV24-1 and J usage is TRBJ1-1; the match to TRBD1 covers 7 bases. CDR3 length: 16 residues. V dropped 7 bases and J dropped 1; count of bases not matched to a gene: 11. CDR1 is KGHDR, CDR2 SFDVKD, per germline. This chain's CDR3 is CATRSNPRGTNTEAFF. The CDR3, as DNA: TGTGCCACCAGGAGTAATCCCAGGGGGACGAACACTGAAGCTTTCTTT.

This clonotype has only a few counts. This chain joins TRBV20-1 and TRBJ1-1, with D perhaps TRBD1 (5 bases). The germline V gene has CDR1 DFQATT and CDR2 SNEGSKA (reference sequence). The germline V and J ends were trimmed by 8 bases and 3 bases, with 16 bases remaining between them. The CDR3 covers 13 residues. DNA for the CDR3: TGCAGTCTAAAGAGAGGGGAATACACTGAAGCTTTCTTT. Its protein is CSLKRGEYTEAFF.

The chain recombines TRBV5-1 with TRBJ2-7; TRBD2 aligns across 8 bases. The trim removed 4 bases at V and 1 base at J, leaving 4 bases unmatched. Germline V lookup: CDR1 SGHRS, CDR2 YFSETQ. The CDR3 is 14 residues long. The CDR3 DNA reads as TGCGCCAGCAGCCCCGGGGGGGGTTCCTACGAGCAGTACGTC. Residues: CASSPGGGSYEQYV.